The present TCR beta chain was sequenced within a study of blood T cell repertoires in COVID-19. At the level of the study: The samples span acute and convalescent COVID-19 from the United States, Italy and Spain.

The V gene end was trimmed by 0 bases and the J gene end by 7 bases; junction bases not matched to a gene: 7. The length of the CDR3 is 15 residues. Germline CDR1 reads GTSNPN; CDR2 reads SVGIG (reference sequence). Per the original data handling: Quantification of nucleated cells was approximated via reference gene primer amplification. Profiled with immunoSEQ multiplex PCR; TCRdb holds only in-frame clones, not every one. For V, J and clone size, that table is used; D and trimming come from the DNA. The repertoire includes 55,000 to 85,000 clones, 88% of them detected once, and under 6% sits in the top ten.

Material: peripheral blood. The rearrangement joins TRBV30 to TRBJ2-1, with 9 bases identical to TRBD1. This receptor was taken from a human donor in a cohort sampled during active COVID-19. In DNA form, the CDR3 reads TGTGCCTGGAGTGTAATAGGGACAGGGATTAATGAGCAGTTCTTC. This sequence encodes CAWSVIGTGINEQFF.